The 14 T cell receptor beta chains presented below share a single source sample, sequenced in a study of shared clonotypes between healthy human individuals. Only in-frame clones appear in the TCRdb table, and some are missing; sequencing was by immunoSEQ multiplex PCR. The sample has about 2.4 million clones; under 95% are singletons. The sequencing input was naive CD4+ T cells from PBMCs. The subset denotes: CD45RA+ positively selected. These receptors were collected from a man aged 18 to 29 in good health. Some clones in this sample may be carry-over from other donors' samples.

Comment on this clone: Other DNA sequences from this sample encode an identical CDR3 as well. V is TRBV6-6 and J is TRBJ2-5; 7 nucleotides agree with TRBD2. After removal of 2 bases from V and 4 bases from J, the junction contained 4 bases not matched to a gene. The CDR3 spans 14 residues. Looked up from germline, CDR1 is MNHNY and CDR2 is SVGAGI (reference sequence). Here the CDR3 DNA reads TGTGCCAGCAGTTACGGCGCGGGAGTAGAGACCCAGTACTTC. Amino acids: CASSYGAGVETQYF.

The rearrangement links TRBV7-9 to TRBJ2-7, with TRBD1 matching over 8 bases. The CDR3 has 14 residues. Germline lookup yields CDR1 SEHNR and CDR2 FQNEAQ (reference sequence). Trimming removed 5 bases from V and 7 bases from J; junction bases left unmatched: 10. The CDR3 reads CASSHGQGSEEQYF. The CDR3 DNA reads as TGTGCCAGCAGCCATGGACAGGGTTCGGAAGAGCAGTACTTC.

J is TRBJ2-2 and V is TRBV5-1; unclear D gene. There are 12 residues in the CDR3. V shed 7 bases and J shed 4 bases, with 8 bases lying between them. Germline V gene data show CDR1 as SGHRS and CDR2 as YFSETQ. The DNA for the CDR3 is TGCGCCAGCTTGGAGACCACCGGGGAGCTGTTTTTT. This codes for CASLETTGELFF.

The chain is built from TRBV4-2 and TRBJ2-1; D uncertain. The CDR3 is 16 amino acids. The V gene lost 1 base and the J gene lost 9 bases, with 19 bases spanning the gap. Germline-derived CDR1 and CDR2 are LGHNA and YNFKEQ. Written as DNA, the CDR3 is TGTGCCAGCAGCCAAGGGGATGTGGTTAGATCGGGTGAGCAGTTCTTC. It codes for CASSQGDVVRSGEQFF.

DNA of the CDR3: TGCGCCAGCAGCTTGACCTCTTCTAGCCAAAGCACAGATACGCAGTATTTT. Translating gives CASSLTSSSQSTDTQYF. This chain uses TRBV5-1 with TRBJ2-3, with a possible D match to TRBD2 (5 bases). Trimming cost V 1 base and J 0 bases, with 15 bases left between them. CDR3 length: 17 amino acids. From germline, CDR1 is SGHRS and CDR2 YFSETQ. Full variable domain (remainder filled in from reference TRBV5-1 and TRBJ2-3): KAGVTQTPRYLIKTRGQQVTLSCSPISGHRSVSWYQQTPGQGLQFLFEYFSETQRNKGNFPGRFSGRQFSNSRSEMNVSTLELGDSALYLCASSLTSSSQSTDTQYFGPGTRLTVL.

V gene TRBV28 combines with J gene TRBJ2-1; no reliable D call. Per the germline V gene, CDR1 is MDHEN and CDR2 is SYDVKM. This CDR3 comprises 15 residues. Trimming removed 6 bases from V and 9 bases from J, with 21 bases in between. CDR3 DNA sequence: TGTGCCAGCAGAATCGCAGGCCAGGAGAGCGCTGAGCAGTTCTTC. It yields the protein CASRIAGQESAEQFF. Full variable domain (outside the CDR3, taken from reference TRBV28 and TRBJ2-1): DVKVTQSSRYLVKRTGEKVFLECVQDMDHENMFWYRQDPGLGLRLIYFSYDVKMKEKGDIPEGYSVSREKKERFSLILESASTNQTSMYLCASRIAGQESAEQFFGPGTRLTVL.

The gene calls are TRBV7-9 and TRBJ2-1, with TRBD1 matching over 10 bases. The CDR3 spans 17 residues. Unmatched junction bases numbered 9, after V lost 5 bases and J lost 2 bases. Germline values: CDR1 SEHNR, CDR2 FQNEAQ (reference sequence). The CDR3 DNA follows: TGTGCCAGCAGCAAAGGGACAGGGGTACAGACCTACAATGAGCAGTTCTTC. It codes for CASSKGTGVQTYNEQFF. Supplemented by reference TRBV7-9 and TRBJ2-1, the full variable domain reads DTGVSQNPRHKITKRGQNVTFRCDPISEHNRLYWYRQTLGQGPEFLTYFQNEAQLEKSRLLSDRFSAERPKGSFSTLEIQRTEQGDSAMYLCASSKGTGVQTYNEQFFGPGTRLTVL.

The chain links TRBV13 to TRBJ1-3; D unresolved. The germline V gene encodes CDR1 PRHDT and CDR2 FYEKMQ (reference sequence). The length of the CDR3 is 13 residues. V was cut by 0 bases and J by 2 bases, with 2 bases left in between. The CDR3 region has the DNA TGTGCCAGCAGCTTAGGCGCTGGAAACACCATATATTTT. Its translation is CASSLGAGNTIYF.

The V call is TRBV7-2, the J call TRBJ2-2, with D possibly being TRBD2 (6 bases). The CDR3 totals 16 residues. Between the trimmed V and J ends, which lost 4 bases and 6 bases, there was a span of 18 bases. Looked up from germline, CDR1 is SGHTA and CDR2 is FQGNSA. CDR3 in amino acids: CASSSRLVISSGELFF. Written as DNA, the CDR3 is TGTGCCAGCAGCTCAAGACTAGTTATATCGTCCGGGGAGCTGTTTTTT.

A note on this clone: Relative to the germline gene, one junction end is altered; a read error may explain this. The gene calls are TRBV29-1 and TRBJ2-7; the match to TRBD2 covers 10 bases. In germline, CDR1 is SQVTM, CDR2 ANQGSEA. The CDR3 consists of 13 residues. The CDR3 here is CSVGGLASYERYF. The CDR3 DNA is TGCAGCGTTGGGGGACTAGCGTCCTACGAGCGGTACTTC.

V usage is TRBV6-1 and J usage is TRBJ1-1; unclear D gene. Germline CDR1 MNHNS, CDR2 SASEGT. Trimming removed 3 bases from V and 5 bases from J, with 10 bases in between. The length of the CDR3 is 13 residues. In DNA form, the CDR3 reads TGTGCCAGCAGTGAGGTCCCGAGAACTGAAGCTTTCTTT. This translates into CASSEVPRTEAFF.

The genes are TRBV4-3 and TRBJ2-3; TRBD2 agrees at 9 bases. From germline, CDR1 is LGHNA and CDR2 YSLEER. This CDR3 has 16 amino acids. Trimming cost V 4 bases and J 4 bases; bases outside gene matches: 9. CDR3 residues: CASSPTFSGSADTQYF. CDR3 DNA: TGCGCCAGCAGCCCGACGTTTAGCGGGAGCGCAGATACGCAGTATTTT.

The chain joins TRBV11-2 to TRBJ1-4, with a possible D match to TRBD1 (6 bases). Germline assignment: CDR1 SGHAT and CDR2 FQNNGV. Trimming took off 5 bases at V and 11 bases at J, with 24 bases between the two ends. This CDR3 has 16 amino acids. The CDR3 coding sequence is TGTGCCAGCAGCCAAGGGGGGGCGCAGGGGAGATGGAAACTGTTTTTT. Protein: CASSQGGAQGRWKLFF. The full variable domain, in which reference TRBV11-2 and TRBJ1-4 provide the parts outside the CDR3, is EAGVAQSPRYKIIEKRQSVAFWCNPISGHATLYWYQQILGQGPKLLIQFQNNGVVDDSQLPKDRFSAERLKGVDSTLKIQPAKLEDSAVYLCASSQGGAQGRWKLFFGSGTQLSVL.

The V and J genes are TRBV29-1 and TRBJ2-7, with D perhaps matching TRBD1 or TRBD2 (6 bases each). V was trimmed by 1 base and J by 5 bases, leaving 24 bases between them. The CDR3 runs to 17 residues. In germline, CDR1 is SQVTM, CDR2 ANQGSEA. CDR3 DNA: TGCAGCGTTGAAGCCCGATGGGGGGCGGGGACAAAGAACGAGCAGTACTTC. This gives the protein CSVEARWGAGTKNEQYF.